This passage covers 29 T cell receptor beta chains from one sample sequenced in a study of OX40 agonist ivuxolimab in advanced cancers. Sequenced by immunoSEQ multiplex PCR; TCRdb stores in-frame clones only, minus some. The table includes about 52,000 clones, just under 95% detected once. This sample comprised CD4+ or CD8+ T cells sorted from blood, obtained in a trial of the OX40 agonist ivuxolimab. The source of these receptors is an adult with an advanced solid tumor such as melanoma, head and neck, liver or kidney cancer.

This chain connects TRBV4-1 to TRBJ2-7; TRBD2 matches at 7 bases. The junction had 9 bases not matched to a gene; V was cut back by 4 bases and J by 0 bases. Germline loops: CDR1 MGHRA, CDR2 YSYEKL. This CDR3 spans 16 amino acids. CDR3 residues: CASSLQSGVSSYEQYF. The CDR3 DNA reads TGCGCCAGCAGCCTACAAAGCGGGGTCAGCTCCTACGAGCAGTACTTC.

The chain joins TRBV7-3 to TRBJ1-1, with TRBD1 identical over 8 bases. The CDR3 loop spans 14 amino acids. The ends lost 4 bases at V and 4 bases at J; junction bases unmatched: 5. The V gene's germline CDR1 is SGHTA and CDR2 FQGTGA. CDR3 nucleotide sequence: TGTGCCAGCAGCTCAGGGGGCTTGGGCACTGAAGCTTTCTTT. Its protein product is CASSSGGLGTEAFF.

The chain combines TRBV27 with TRBJ1-5, with no clear D. This CDR3 spans 12 amino acids. Trimming removed 5 bases from V and 9 bases from J, with 11 bases in between. From germline, CDR1 is MNHEY and CDR2 SMNVEV (reference sequence). CDR3 region: CASSNIRGPQHF. CDR3 DNA: TGTGCCAGCAGTAACATACGCGGGCCCCAGCATTTT.

The rearrangement uses TRBV14 and TRBJ2-1; 13 bases fit TRBD2. Trimming took 3 bases from V and 3 from J; bases not matched to a gene: 20. Germline lookup yields CDR1 SGHDN and CDR2 FVKESK. The CDR3 sequence is 22 residues long. CDR3 DNA sequence: TGTGCCAGCAGCCAGGCACCCGGACTAGCGGGAGCGGGTCTTGTCGGCTACAATGAGCAGTTCTTC. Its protein is CASSQAPGLAGAGLVGYNEQFF.

This chain uses TRBV27 with TRBJ2-3; no clear D. The V gene lost 3 bases and the J gene lost 5 bases, with 3 bases spanning the gap. This CDR3 has 11 amino acids. CDR1 is MNHEY and CDR2 is SMNVEV in the germline V gene (reference sequence). The CDR3 sequence: CASSFGDTQYF. CDR3 in DNA: TGTGCCAGCAGTTTCGGAGATACGCAGTATTTT.

The chain couples TRBV9 to TRBJ2-1; perhaps TRBD2 as D (6 bases). The CDR3 has 14 amino acids. The V gene lost 7 bases and the J gene lost 0 bases, with 11 bases spanning the gap. CDR1 and CDR2 (germline): SGDLS, YYNGEE. CDR3 bases: TGTGCCAGCGCGCGGGACGACTCCTACAATGAGCAGTTCTTC. This encodes CASARDDSYNEQFF.

The V call is TRBV7-8, the J call TRBJ2-2; the match to TRBD2 covers 10 bases. This CDR3 spans 18 amino acids. Germline V CDR1 and CDR2: SGHVS, FQNEAQ. Trimming cost V 5 bases and J 7 bases; bases outside gene matches: 16. CDR3: CASSPGVPAGGPVGELFF. The CDR3 DNA follows: TGTGCCAGCAGCCCTGGGGTACCAGCGGGAGGGCCGGTCGGGGAGCTGTTTTTT.

The chain carries TRBV25-1 and TRBJ2-2; 8 bases agree with TRBD2. The CDR3 sequence is 15 residues long. Germline V CDR1 and CDR2: MGHDK, SYGVNS. V lost 6 bases to trimming and J lost 3 bases; unmatched junction nucleotides: 6. The CDR3 protein is CASSESGSYTGELFF. As DNA, the CDR3 is TGTGCCAGCAGCGAGAGCGGGAGTTACACCGGGGAGCTGTTTTTT.

This rearrangement joins TRBV19 to TRBJ2-1; D remains ambiguous. Germline lookup yields CDR1 LNHDA and CDR2 SQIVND (reference sequence). This CDR3 is 12 amino acids long. The V end was cut by 2 bases, the J end by 7 bases, with 6 bases between. The CDR3 loop is CASSILGNEQFF. The CDR3 DNA follows: TGTGCCAGTAGTATACTAGGGAATGAGCAGTTCTTC.

V is TRBV2 and J is TRBJ1-6, with a weak D call TRBD1 (5 bases). The CDR3 runs to 15 residues. The V gene's germline CDR1 is SNHLY and CDR2 FYNNEI. V shed 1 base and J shed 6 bases, with 10 bases lying between them. In DNA form, the CDR3 reads TGTGCCAGCAGTGAAGGGGGTAGGGGTAATTCACCCCTCCACTTT. It yields the protein CASSEGGRGNSPLHF. The variable domain in full, with the rest retrieved from reference TRBV2 and TRBJ1-6, is EPEVTQTPSHQVTQMGQEVILRCVPISNHLYFYWYRQILGQKVEFLVSFYNNEISEKSEIFDDQFSVERPDGSNFTLKIRSTKLEDSAMYFCASSEGGRGNSPLHFGNGTRLTVT.

The chain recombines TRBV9 with TRBJ2-3; perhaps TRBD1 as D (5 bases). Germline CDR1 and CDR2: SGDLS and YYNGEE. V was cut by 6 bases and J by 5 bases, with 10 bases left in between. There are 12 residues in the CDR3. In nucleotides, the CDR3 is TGTGCCAGCAATCAGCAGGGAGATACGCAGTATTTT. Translated: CASNQQGDTQYF.

The chain combines TRBV28 with TRBJ2-7; 7 bases agree with TRBD2. The germline V gene encodes CDR1 MDHEN and CDR2 SYDVKM. V lost 4 bases and J lost 6; bases outside the gene matches: 9. The CDR3 consists of 14 residues. The CDR3 protein is CASSSFIAGREQYF. CDR3 DNA sequence: TGTGCCAGCAGTTCCTTCATAGCGGGTCGCGAGCAGTACTTC.

The rearrangement joins TRBV28 to TRBJ1-1; 7 nucleotides line up with TRBD1. The germline V gene encodes CDR1 MDHEN and CDR2 SYDVKM. Trimming cost V 6 bases and J 4 bases; bases outside gene matches: 8. The CDR3 extends over 14 amino acids. As DNA, the CDR3 is TGTGCCAGCAGACTGACAGGGTGGGGCACTGAAGCTTTCTTT. Amino acid sequence: CASRLTGWGTEAFF.

This chain connects TRBV12-2 to TRBJ2-1; the DNA was not compared with TRBD2, the D call given in the table. TRBV12-2 is classified as a pseudogene. The CDR3 runs 18 residues. DNA for the CDR3: TGTGCAAGTCGCTTAGACTGTAGCGGGAGTGGTTCCTACAATGAGCAGTTCTTC. Translation gives CASRLDCSGSGSYNEQFF.

The chain's CDR3 is CASSKKGKDRGQVANEKLFF. The CDR3 DNA is TGTGCCAGCAGCAAAAAAGGGAAAGACAGGGGGCAGGTAGCTAATGAAAAACTGTTTTTT. The chain has TRBV21-1 and TRBJ1-4; no DNA check was done on the table's D call, TRBD1. TRBV21-1 is a recognized pseudogene. CDR3 length: 20 amino acids.

The V gene is TRBV6-1, the J gene TRBJ2-7; D remains unclear. The germline V gene encodes CDR1 MNHNS and CDR2 SASEGT. V lost 6 bases, J lost 3 bases, and 9 bases lay in between. CDR3 length equals 12 residues. Written as DNA, the CDR3 is TGTGCCAGCAGCCCCGCCGGCTACGAGCAGTACTTC. Translation gives CASSPAGYEQYF.

The table lists this clone with a few counts. The chain joins TRBV21-1 to TRBJ2-3; TRBD2 is the table's D call, not checked against the DNA. TRBV21-1 is a pseudogene. The CDR3 spans 15 residues. The CDR3 DNA reads TGTGCCAGCAGCAAAGGACTAGCGGGCACAGATACGCAGTATTTT. Amino acid sequence: CASSKGLAGTDTQYF.

The V and J genes are TRBV19 and TRBJ2-7, with D unclear. Germline V gene lookup returns CDR1 LNHDA and CDR2 SQIVND (reference sequence). The CDR3 totals 12 residues. V was shortened by 5 bases and J by 3 bases, with 8 bases between the two germline ends. The CDR3: CASSPLGYEQYF. The CDR3 DNA reads TGTGCCAGTAGTCCCTTGGGCTACGAGCAGTACTTC.

The CDR3 sequence: CASSFPNPGQLRETQYF. The CDR3 DNA reads TGTGCCAGCAGCTTCCCGAATCCGGGACAGCTTCGAGAGACCCAGTACTTC. V and J are TRBV5-6 and TRBJ2-5, with 7 positions matching TRBD1. The length of the CDR3 is 17 residues. The germline CDR1 and CDR2 sequences are SGHDT and YYEEEE. After removal of 2 bases from V and 4 bases from J, the junction contained 14 bases not matched to a gene.

The rearrangement joins TRBV6-4 to TRBJ1-5; D gene ambiguous. Per germline, CDR1 MRHNA and CDR2 SNTAGT. Trimming cost V 6 bases and J 4 bases, with 10 bases left between them. The CDR3 covers 13 residues. In DNA form, the CDR3 reads TGTGCCAGCAGGGAACGGTCAAATCAGCCCCAGCATTTT. Residues: CASRERSNQPQHF.

This chain uses TRBV7-2 with TRBJ1-2; 7 nucleotides line up with TRBD1. The CDR3 is 17 residues long. V lost 1 base to trimming and J lost 4 bases; unmatched junction nucleotides: 12. Germline CDR1 is SGHTA and CDR2 is FQGNSA. In DNA, the CDR3 is TGTGCCAGCAGCTTAGTGGCAGGGGGAGGTCTTAGCTATGGCTACACCTTC. It codes for CASSLVAGGGLSYGYTF.

The rearrangement joins TRBV18 to TRBJ1-1; 7 bases line up with TRBD1. Germline-derived CDR1 and CDR2 are KGHSH and LQKENI. The V gene end was trimmed by 2 bases and the J gene end by 7 bases; junction bases not matched to a gene: 16. The CDR3 extends over 17 amino acids. The CDR3: CASSPIQQGTSPFEAFF. The CDR3 DNA reads as TGTGCCAGCTCACCAATCCAACAGGGGACCTCTCCATTTGAAGCTTTCTTT.

The chain combines TRBV21-1 with TRBJ1-5. TRBV21-1 is a listed pseudogene. The CDR3 totals 14 residues. The CDR3: CASSNPGEGQPQHF. Written as DNA, the CDR3 is TGTGCCAGCAGCAATCCAGGAGAGGGGCAGCCCCAGCATTTT.

The chain joins TRBV7-6 to TRBJ2-3; 7 nucleotides match TRBD2. There are 15 residues in the CDR3. Germline-derived CDR1 and CDR2 are SGHVS and FNYEAQ. After removal of 0 bases from V and 6 bases from J, the junction contained 6 bases not matched to a gene. This CDR3 reads CASSLAGGRADTQYF. DNA for the CDR3: TGTGCCAGCAGCTTAGCGGGGGGGAGGGCCGATACGCAGTATTTT.

A single count supports this clone. The rearrangement uses TRBV28 and TRBJ2-7; D perhaps matches TRBD1 (5 bases). The CDR3 spans 14 residues. V was pared by 1 base and J by 5 bases, with 12 bases between. Looked up from germline, CDR1 is MDHEN and CDR2 is SYDVKM. Here the CDR3 DNA reads TGTGCCAGCAGTTTATTCCAGGGATCCCACGAGCAGTACTTC. Protein sequence: CASSLFQGSHEQYF.

The CDR3 sequence: CASSFGTNYEQYF. The CDR3 nucleotides are TGTGCCAGTAGTTTCGGGACAAATTACGAGCAGTACTTC. The chain recombines TRBV19 with TRBJ2-7; weak D call: TRBD1 (6 bases). The V end lost 5 bases, the J end lost 4 bases, and 12 bases lay between the germline ends. The CDR3 spans 13 residues. Germline-derived CDR1 and CDR2 are LNHDA and SQIVND (reference sequence). Based on the CDR3 plus reference TRBV19 and TRBJ2-7, the full variable domain is DGGITQSPKYLFRKEGQNVTLSCEQNLNHDAMYWYRQDPGQGLRLIYYSQIVNDFQKGDIAEGYSVSREKKESFPLTVTSAQKNPTAFYLCASSFGTNYEQYFGPGTRLTVT.

V and J are TRBV5-5 and TRBJ2-6; D assignment may be TRBD1 or TRBD2 (5 bases each). The V gene's germline CDR1 is SGHKS and CDR2 YYEKEE (reference sequence). The germline V and J ends were trimmed by 2 bases and 0 bases, with 12 bases remaining between them. This CDR3 contains 17 residues. The CDR3 reads CASSFEGTSSGANVLTF. The CDR3 nucleotides read TGTGCCAGCAGCTTCGAGGGGACGAGCTCTGGGGCCAACGTCCTGACTTTC.

The chain is built from TRBV5-4 and TRBJ1-2; the match to TRBD1 covers 7 bases. The V and J ends lost 0 bases and 8 bases, in that order; junction bases with no gene match: 10. CDR3 length equals 15 residues. Germline-derived CDR1 and CDR2 are SGHNT and YYREEE (reference sequence). This CDR3 is CASSLAWGQQRGYTF. CDR3 nucleotides: TGTGCCAGCAGCTTGGCCTGGGGACAGCAAAGGGGCTACACCTTC.

This chain connects TRBV7-9 to TRBJ1-2; D is unresolved. This CDR3 is 13 amino acids long. V gave up 6 bases and J gave up 2 bases, with 10 bases separating them. CDR1 is SEHNR, CDR2 FQNEAQ, per germline (reference sequence). In DNA form, the CDR3 reads TGTGCCAGCAGACGAGGTGACAACTATGGCTACACCTTC. Residues: CASRRGDNYGYTF. The full variable domain, its missing parts supplied by reference TRBV7-9 and TRBJ1-2, is DTGVSQNPRHKITKRGQNVTFRCDPISEHNRLYWYRQTLGQGPEFLTYFQNEAQLEKSRLLSDRFSAERPKGSFSTLEIQRTEQGDSAMYLCASRRGDNYGYTFGSGTRLTVV.